Presented here are 24 T cell receptor beta chains from one specimen sequenced in a study of OX40 agonist ivuxolimab in advanced cancers. Data came from immunoSEQ multiplex PCR; TCRdb stores just in-frame clones and leaves some out. The top ten clones hold 0.38% of a sample with around 68,000 clones, roughly 84% of them seen once. Sequencing used CD4+ or CD8+ T cells sorted from blood, obtained in a trial of the OX40 agonist ivuxolimab. The source is an adult with an advanced solid tumor such as melanoma, head and neck, liver or kidney cancer.

The V call is TRBV7-2, the J call TRBJ1-1; D perhaps matches TRBD1 (6 bases). The germline V gene has CDR1 SGHTA and CDR2 FQGNSA. Trimming pared 4 bases from V and 1 base from J, leaving 10 bases between. This CDR3 spans 14 amino acids. The CDR3 DNA reads TGTGCCAGCAGCTCGGGACAAACGAACACTGAAGCTTTCTTT. The encoded protein is CASSSGQTNTEAFF.

The chain uses TRBV30 and TRBJ1-2; 8 bases are a match to TRBD1. Trimming removed 5 bases from V and 4 bases from J; junction bases left unmatched: 6. Germline V gene data show CDR1 as GTSNPN and CDR2 as SVGIG (reference sequence). The CDR3 has 13 residues. The CDR3 reads CAWADRESYGYTF. Written as DNA, the CDR3 is TGTGCCTGGGCGGACAGGGAAAGCTATGGCTACACCTTC.

This chain connects TRBV6-6 to TRBJ2-7; possible D gene TRBD2, 7 bases. Looked up from germline, CDR1 is MNHNY and CDR2 is SVGAGI (reference sequence). Trimming removed 5 bases at V and 2 bases at J, with 16 bases between. CDR3 length equals 15 residues. As DNA, the CDR3 is TGTGCCAGCAGTACGTTGGAGGGGGGGGCCTACGAGCAGTACTTC. As protein: CASSTLEGGAYEQYF.

V gene TRBV5-1 combines with J gene TRBJ2-5; D is undetermined. CDR3 length: 13 amino acids. Deletions cut 2 bases from V and 1 base from J, with 6 bases between. Germline lookup yields CDR1 SGHRS and CDR2 YFSETQ. The CDR3, as DNA: TGCGCCAGCAGCTTACAAGCCCAAGAGACCCAGTACTTC. It encodes CASSLQAQETQYF.

The V and J genes are TRBV5-1 and TRBJ2-3; 9 nucleotides match TRBD1. CDR3 length equals 16 residues. V dropped 3 bases and J dropped 1; count of bases not matched to a gene: 6. Germline assignment: CDR1 SGHRS and CDR2 YFSETQ. This chain's CDR3 is CASSSTGGVGTDTQYF. The CDR3 DNA follows: TGCGCCAGCAGCTCGACAGGGGGAGTAGGCACAGATACGCAGTATTTT.

Only a few counts were recorded for this clone. The chain uses TRBV4-2 and TRBJ1-6, with TRBD1 matching 7 bases. V was clipped by 0 bases and J by 8 bases; unmatched bases: 7. The CDR3 has 16 amino acids. Germline lookup yields CDR1 LGHNA and CDR2 YNFKEQ. CDR3: CASSQETGRVDSPLHF. The CDR3 DNA follows: TGTGCCAGCAGCCAAGAGACAGGGAGAGTTGATTCACCCCTCCACTTT.

The V call is TRBV2, the J call TRBJ1-4; a weak D match, TRBD1 (5 bases). Per germline, CDR1 SNHLY and CDR2 FYNNEI. The length of the CDR3 is 15 residues. The ends were cut back, 8 bases at V and 1 base at J, with 14 bases in the middle. CDR3 amino acids: CASSENGGTNEKLFF. DNA for the CDR3: TGTGCCAGCTCCGAGAATGGGGGAACTAATGAAAAACTGTTTTTT.

This chain links TRBV6-6 with TRBJ1-2, with a tentative D call TRBD1 (5 bases). CDR3 size: 13 residues. V was shortened by 2 bases and J by 3 bases, with 7 bases between the two germline ends. Per the germline V gene, CDR1 is MNHNY and CDR2 is SVGAGI (reference sequence). The CDR3 bases are TGTGCCAGCAGTTACACGGGGGACTATGGCTACACCTTC. This sequence encodes CASSYTGDYGYTF.

The V and J genes are TRBV19 and TRBJ2-5; D perhaps matches TRBD1 (6 bases). Near its end, the DNA agrees better with TRBJ2-7, so the J call may be wrong. The V gene's germline CDR1 is LNHDA and CDR2 SQIVND (reference sequence). The CDR3 has 15 amino acids. The CDR3 region has the DNA TGTGCCAGTAGTATAGCTGCAGGGGTGTCCTACGAGCAGTACTTC. Protein: CASSIAAGVSYEQYF.

The rearrangement joins TRBV6-1 to TRBJ2-7; 11 nucleotides match TRBD1. This CDR3 spans 14 amino acids. Looked up from germline, CDR1 is MNHNS and CDR2 is SASEGT. The V and J ends lost 6 bases and 5 bases, in that order; junction bases with no gene match: 6. CDR3 nucleotide sequence: TGTGCCAGCAGCGGTGGACAGGGGGCCAACGAGCAGTACTTC. It translates to CASSGGQGANEQYF.

The CDR3 is CASSSTGGSSYGYTF. In DNA form, the CDR3 reads TGTGCCAGCAGCTCCACGGGAGGGTCAAGCTATGGCTACACCTTC. The genes are TRBV13 and TRBJ1-2; D is unresolved. This CDR3 comprises 15 residues. V lost 4 bases, J lost 4 bases, and 16 bases lay in between. The germline CDR1 and CDR2 sequences are PRHDT and FYEKMQ (reference sequence). Filled out from reference TRBV13 and TRBJ1-2, the complete variable domain reads AAGVIQSPRHLIKEKRETATLKCYPIPRHDTVYWYQQGPGQDPQFLISFYEKMQSDKGSIPDRFSAQQFSDYHSELNMSSLELGDSALYFCASSSTGGSSYGYTFGSGTRLTVV.

The chain carries TRBV5-1 and TRBJ2-5; 8 bases align to TRBD1. V lost 0 bases and J lost 0; bases outside the gene matches: 1. Germline lookup yields CDR1 SGHRS and CDR2 YFSETQ. CDR3 size: 15 residues. The CDR3 region has the DNA TGCGCCAGCAGCTTGGGGGACAGGCACCAAGAGACCCAGTACTTC. Amino acid sequence: CASSLGDRHQETQYF.

This rearrangement joins TRBV1 to TRBJ2-3. TRBV1 constitutes a pseudogene. CDR3 length equals 16 residues. CDR3: CTSSQEPGPRTDTQYF. The CDR3 DNA sequence: TGCACCAGCAGCCAAGAGCCGGGCCCGAGAACAGATACGCAGTATTTT.

J is TRBJ2-2 and V is TRBV7-2; TRBD1 might be the D (5 bases). Germline CDR1 is SGHTA and CDR2 is FQGNSA. Trimming took 5 bases from V and 5 from J, leaving 12 bases between them. The CDR3 is 14 residues long. The CDR3 sequence is CASSVVPGTGELFF. The CDR3 DNA reads as TGTGCCAGCAGCGTCGTTCCAGGGACCGGGGAGCTGTTTTTT.

This sequence joins TRBV7-9 and TRBJ2-5, with D possibly being TRBD2 (5 bases). The germline V gene encodes CDR1 SEHNR and CDR2 FQNEAQ (reference sequence). V lost 7 bases and J 0 bases, leaving 12 bases between the germline ends. The CDR3 has 14 residues. In DNA, the CDR3 is TGTGCCAGCACCTCCCTAGCTAACCAAGAGACCCAGTACTTC. Protein sequence: CASTSLANQETQYF.

This clone occurred a few times. CDR3 in amino acids: CASSELRDSPLHF. The CDR3 nucleotides are TGTGCCAGCAGTGAACTCAGGGATTCACCCCTCCACTTT. The V gene is TRBV2, the J gene TRBJ1-6; a weak D match, TRBD1 (5 bases). Germline values: CDR1 SNHLY, CDR2 FYNNEI. Trimming removed 2 bases from V and 8 bases from J, with 7 bases in between. The CDR3 length is 13 residues.

This chain uses TRBV4-2 with TRBJ1-4; D is perhaps TRBD1 (6 bases). The length of the CDR3 is 16 residues. Between the trimmed V and J ends, which lost 3 bases and 3 bases, there was a span of 14 bases. The germline gives CDR1 LGHNA, CDR2 YNFKEQ. The CDR3 DNA follows: TGTGCCAGCAGCCAGGCAACAGGGCGATCTAATGAAAAACTGTTTTTT. It specifies CASSQATGRSNEKLFF.

The chain employs TRBV5-4 and TRBJ2-7; 8 bases match TRBD2. This CDR3 contains 13 residues. J gave up 7 bases and V 3 bases, and 6 bases lay outside the gene matches. The V gene's germline CDR1 is SGHNT and CDR2 YYREEE (reference sequence). For the CDR3, the DNA is TGTGCCAGCAGCTACGGGGGGGGCTGGGAGCAGTACTTC. This translates into CASSYGGGWEQYF.

The DNA of the CDR3 is TGTGCCACCAGCGGTGGGACCGAGAAGGGAAACACCATATATTTT. As protein: CATSGGTEKGNTIYF. The chain recombines TRBV15 with TRBJ1-3; TRBD1 might be the D (5 bases). The CDR3 runs to 15 residues. CDR1 is LNHNV, CDR2 YYDKDF, per germline (reference sequence). V shed 5 bases and J shed 4 bases, with 15 bases lying between them.

The rearrangement joins TRBV2 to TRBJ1-4, with D perhaps matching TRBD1 (5 bases). The CDR3 sequence is 18 residues long. Looked up from germline, CDR1 is SNHLY and CDR2 is FYNNEI. The V and J ends lost 3 bases and 0 bases respectively, with 17 bases between them. CDR3 amino acids: CASSEEPRWGATNEKLFF. The CDR3 DNA reads as TGTGCCAGCAGTGAGGAGCCACGGTGGGGGGCAACTAATGAAAAACTGTTTTTT.

The chain uses TRBV30 and TRBJ1-1, with 10 bases that match TRBD1. V lost 4 bases to trimming and J lost 6 bases; unmatched junction nucleotides: 11. This CDR3 is built from 15 residues. CDR1 and CDR2 (germline): GTSNPN, SVGIG (reference sequence). Here the CDR3 reads CAWNNPGTGDAEAFF. DNA of the CDR3: TGTGCCTGGAACAATCCCGGGACAGGGGATGCTGAAGCTTTCTTT.

The rearrangement uses TRBV5-4 and TRBJ1-6; no reliable D call. V dropped 4 bases and J dropped 7 bases, with 15 bases sitting between them. Germline CDR1 and CDR2: SGHNT and YYREEE (reference sequence). The CDR3 contains 15 residues. The CDR3 spells CASSLRTDLNSPLHF. DNA for the CDR3: TGTGCCAGCAGCCTCAGGACTGACTTAAATTCACCCCTCCACTTT. The full variable domain, completed using reference TRBV5-4 and TRBJ1-6, is ETGVTQSPTHLIKTRGQQVTLRCSSQSGHNTVSWYQQALGQGPQFIFQYYREEENGRGNFPPRFSGLQFPNYSSELNVNALELDDSALYLCASSLRTDLNSPLHFGNGTRLTVT.

The V and J genes are TRBV7-9 and TRBJ1-2; 12 positions agree with TRBD1. The germline V gene has CDR1 SEHNR and CDR2 FQNEAQ (reference sequence). V shed 5 bases and J 4 bases; nucleotides not matched to a gene: 14. The CDR3 is 18 amino acids. The CDR3 DNA follows: TGTGCCAGCAGCCAGATATCCGGGACAGGGGGCGAGGTCTATGGCTACACCTTC. Its translation: CASSQISGTGGEVYGYTF. The complete variable domain, with remaining parts taken from reference TRBV7-9 and TRBJ1-2, reads DTGVSQNPRHKITKRGQNVTFRCDPISEHNRLYWYRQTLGQGPEFLTYFQNEAQLEKSRLLSDRFSAERPKGSFSTLEIQRTEQGDSAMYLCASSQISGTGGEVYGYTFGSGTRLTVV.

The rearrangement uses TRBV30 and TRBJ2-2; maybe TRBD1 (5 bases). V was trimmed by 0 bases and J by 6 bases, leaving 8 bases between them. The CDR3 is made up of 13 amino acids. Looked up from germline, CDR1 is GTSNPN and CDR2 is SVGIG (reference sequence). The CDR3 bases are TGTGCCTGGAGTGTAGGCAGGGCCGGGGAGCTGTTTTTT. It is translated as CAWSVGRAGELFF.